The source of this T cell receptor (beta chain) is a study of Ad26.COV2.S vaccination and SARS-CoV-2 variants. The table lists this clone with a few counts. The V gene's germline CDR1 is SGHTA and CDR2 FQGTGA. V gave up 1 base and J gave up 5 bases; unmatched junction bases: 1. CDR3 length equals 13 residues. Treatment specified: 15 to 20 received Ad26.COV2.S at low or high dose, single or two shots; 5 received placebo; per-sample allocation not given. Each sample was drawn 63 days after the first injection (of vaccine or placebo). Sequencing used immunoSEQ multiplex PCR; TCRdb keeps in-frame clones, though not all of them. The table includes 350,000 to 500,000 clones, 90% detected once.

The sample in question was peripheral blood, obtained in a trial of Ad26.COV2.S vaccine versus placebo. This clonotype was sampled from a person aged 18-60 years who received the Ad26.COV2.S COVID-19 vaccine or a placebo. The genes are TRBV7-3 and TRBJ2-7; TRBD2 aligns across 8 bases. The CDR3 here is CASSLKLADEQYF. CDR3 DNA sequence: TGTGCCAGCAGCTTAAAACTAGCGGACGAGCAGTACTTC.